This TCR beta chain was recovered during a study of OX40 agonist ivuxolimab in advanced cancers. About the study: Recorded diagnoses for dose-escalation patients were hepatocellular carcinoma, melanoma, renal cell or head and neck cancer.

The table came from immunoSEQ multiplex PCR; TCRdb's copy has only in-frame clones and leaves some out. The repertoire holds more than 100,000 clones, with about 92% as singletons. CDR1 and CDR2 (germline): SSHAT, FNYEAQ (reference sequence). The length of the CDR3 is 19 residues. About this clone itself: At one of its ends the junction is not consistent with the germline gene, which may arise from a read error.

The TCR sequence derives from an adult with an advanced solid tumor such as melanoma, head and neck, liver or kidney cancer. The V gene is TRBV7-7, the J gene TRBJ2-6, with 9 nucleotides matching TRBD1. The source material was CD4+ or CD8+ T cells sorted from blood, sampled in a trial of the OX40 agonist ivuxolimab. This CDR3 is CASSLAHNRGRAGANVLTF. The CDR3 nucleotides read TGTGCTAGCAGCTTAGCGCATAACAGGGGGCGGGCTGGGGCCAACGTCCTGACTTTC.